The table lists the clone carrying this T cell receptor (beta chain) with a count of one. Its antigen remains unknown. The data stem from a study of T cell responses to AZD1222 COVID-19 vaccine. The protocol was immunoSEQ multiplex PCR, while the TCRdb copy is restricted to in-frame clones and leaves out a portion. The sample includes 150,000 or so clones, 91% seen only once; the top ten take 4% to 5.5%. Whole-study findings and limits: It was only five to seven AZD1222 recipients who were seropositive at baseline. Repertoires were sampled only after the peak T cell response. Clonal diversity was possibly underestimated; the donors were predominantly white British and more often female.

Deletions cut 6 bases from V and 4 bases from J, with 15 bases between. This CDR3 contains 14 residues. Germline-derived CDR1 and CDR2 are MNHEY and SVGAGI. The chain has TRBV6-5 and TRBJ1-2; D possibly corresponds to TRBD1 (5 bases). The sample in question was peripheral blood, obtained on day 0 of AZD1222 vaccination. This clonotype was sampled from an adult in good health. The CDR3 bases are TGTGCCAGCAGCCAGGCTGGGGGATTCTATGGCTACACCTTC. As protein: CASSQAGGFYGYTF.